This T cell receptor (beta chain) was identified during a study of control samples from healthy donors and cancer patients. The table came from immunoSEQ multiplex PCR; TCRdb's copy has only in-frame clones and leaves some out. The sample carries some 150,000 clones, less than 95% recorded once. Germline lookup yields CDR1 KGHDR and CDR2 SFDVKD. Between the trimmed V and J ends, which lost 3 bases and 8 bases, there was a span of 12 bases. The CDR3 is made up of 13 amino acids. The sample taken for sequencing was blood. This receptor was identified in a man aged 18-30 years in good health. The gene calls are TRBV24-1 and TRBJ1-1; D perhaps matches TRBD1 (5 bases). The CDR3 here is CATSDRAGTEAFF. DNA of the CDR3: TGTGCCACCAGTGATAGGGCAGGGACCGAAGCTTTCTTT.